These 10 T cell receptor beta chains were all obtained from the same sample, sequenced in a study of T cells after yellow fever vaccination. From the 5' RACE reads, TCRdb called clonotypes with MiXCR, one entry per CDR3 protein. There are roughly 190,000 distinct CDR3 sequences in the sample; 8% to 13% occur only once, and around 34% lies in the top ten. The sequences come from CD8+ T cells sorted from PBMCs, collected 15 days after the yellow fever booster vaccination. These receptors originate from a man between 18 and 35 years old who received the YFV17D yellow fever vaccine.

This clonotype was observed a few times. The chain couples TRBV6-4 to TRBJ2-2; D possibly corresponds to TRBD2 (5 bases). The germline V gene has CDR1 MRHNA and CDR2 SNTAGT. Trimming pared 0 bases from V and 1 base from J, leaving 6 bases between. The CDR3 has 15 residues. In nucleotides, the CDR3 is TGTGCCAGCAGTGACTCGGCGGGGAACACCGGGGAGCTGTTTTTT. Translation: CASSDSAGNTGELFF.

This clonotype has more than one count but fewer than ten. The chain is built from TRBV6-5 and TRBJ2-1; D remains ambiguous. The CDR3 sequence is 14 residues long. Trimming pared 7 bases from V and 0 bases from J, leaving 10 bases between. Germline values: CDR1 MNHEY, CDR2 SVGAGI. In DNA, the CDR3 is TGTGCCAGCAAGGTACAGAGCTCCTACAATGAGCAGTTCTTC. This sequence encodes CASKVQSSYNEQFF.

This clonotype was detected only a few times. The CDR3 sequence is CSVDKETSGDSEQYF. The CDR3 DNA reads as TGCAGCGTTGACAAGGAGACTAGCGGGGATAGCGAGCAGTACTTC. This rearrangement joins TRBV29-1 to TRBJ2-7, with 11 bases aligning to TRBD2. The germline CDR1 and CDR2 sequences are SQVTM and ANQGSEA. The CDR3 has 15 residues. Unmatched junction bases numbered 10, after V lost 3 bases and J lost 6 bases.

This chain links TRBV27 with TRBJ2-7, with D perhaps matching TRBD2 (5 bases). This CDR3 comprises 11 residues. Germline V gene sequence: CDR1 MNHEY, CDR2 SMNVEV (reference sequence). Trimming removed 7 bases from V and 5 bases from J, with 9 bases in between. The CDR3 DNA reads as TGTGCCAGCAAGCGGATCCACGAGCAGTACGTC. It yields the protein CASKRIHEQYV.

The chain couples TRBV6-5 to TRBJ1-1, with D perhaps matching TRBD1 (6 bases). V lost 0 bases and J 3 bases, leaving 11 bases between the germline ends. The CDR3 totals 15 residues. Germline V gene sequence: CDR1 MNHEY, CDR2 SVGAGI. Here the CDR3 DNA reads TGTGCCAGCAGTTACTCGGGAACAGGGTACACTGAAGCTTTCTTT. Its protein product is CASSYSGTGYTEAFF.

This sequence joins TRBV6-6 and TRBJ1-6, with TRBD1 as a possible D gene (5 bases). Looked up from germline, CDR1 is MNHNY and CDR2 is SVGAGI (reference sequence). The CDR3 contains 17 residues. V dropped 0 bases and J dropped 5 bases, with 14 bases sitting between them. The CDR3 region has the DNA TGTGCCAGCAGTTACTCGAGGGCAGGGACCCATAATTCACCCCTCCACTTT. It yields the protein CASSYSRAGTHNSPLHF.

The gene calls are TRBV4-3 and TRBJ2-1, with 10 positions matching TRBD1. Per the germline V gene, CDR1 is LGHNA and CDR2 is YSLEER. The CDR3 consists of 16 residues. With V trimmed by 2 bases and J by 8 bases, 9 bases remained unmatched. As DNA, the CDR3 is TGCGCCAGCAGCCAAAGTCCCGGGACAGGGGAGGATGAGCAGTTCTTC. It encodes CASSQSPGTGEDEQFF.

This chain connects TRBV2 to TRBJ2-3; D possibly matches TRBD1 or TRBD2 (5 bases each). Germline V gene lookup returns CDR1 SNHLY and CDR2 FYNNEI. Trimming took off 7 bases at V and 7 bases at J, with 21 bases between the two ends. The CDR3 totals 15 residues. The chain's CDR3 is CASISGTSEKHTQYF. The CDR3 DNA sequence: TGTGCCAGCATCTCCGGGACCTCAGAGAAGCATACGCAGTATTTT. The variable domain in full, completed from reference TRBV2 and TRBJ2-3, reads EPEVTQTPSHQVTQMGQEVILRCVPISNHLYFYWYRQILGQKVEFLVSFYNNEISEKSEIFDDQFSVERPDGSNFTLKIRSTKLEDSAMYFCASISGTSEKHTQYFGPGTRLTVL.

This rearrangement joins TRBV7-2 to TRBJ1-2; possible D gene TRBD1, 5 bases. V lost 0 bases and J lost 3, with 8 bases in between. The CDR3 length is 14 residues. Germline V gives CDR1 SGHTA, CDR2 FQGNSA. Here the CDR3 reads CASSLAPGYYGYTF. CDR3 bases: TGTGCCAGCAGCTTAGCGCCAGGGTACTATGGCTACACCTTC. The full variable domain, its missing parts supplied by reference TRBV7-2 and TRBJ1-2, is GAGVSQSPSNKVTEKGKDVELRCDPISGHTALYWYRQSLGQGLEFLIYFQGNSAPDKSGLPSDRFSAERTGGSVSTLTIQRTQQEDSAVYLCASSLAPGYYGYTFGSGTRLTVV.

This rearrangement joins TRBV4-1 to TRBJ2-1, with D maybe TRBD1 (6 bases). The V end lost 4 bases, the J end lost 14 bases, and 21 bases lay between the germline ends. From germline, CDR1 is MGHRA and CDR2 YSYEKL. CDR3 length equals 14 residues. The CDR3 here is CASSLQGSILPEFF. CDR3 coding DNA: TGCGCCAGCAGCCTACAGGGAAGTATCCTTCCGGAGTTCTTC.